This T cell receptor beta chain derives from a study of beta chain features in type 1 diabetes (dated by TCRdb to the late 2010s). Some background on the complete study: Patients and healthy donors did not differ in mean age, gender distribution, total cell number or subset yield. A total of roughly 99,000,000 sorted cells were examined across all samples, and the number of cells per subset was strongly correlated with RNA yield. In the study, recently diagnosed type 1 diabetes patients and matched healthy donors were compared on the TCRB repertoires of their sorted circulating CD4+ T cell subsets. Naive and central memory subsets were obtained from all 30 or so donors, but regulatory and stem cell-like memory subsets were isolated from only 8 patients and roughly 8 healthy donors.

Broad study findings and their caveats: Shorter templates might be favored by PCR, yet because patient and control samples were amplified and corrected together, any such skew would affect both groups equally. Naive, central memory and regulatory TCRB repertoires appeared more similar among patients than among healthy donors. A moderate but significant shortening of TCRB CDR3 length was observed in type 1 diabetes patients in all four CD4+ subsets. Only small numbers of individuals were included in the HLA sub-analyses, which left unresolved whether HLA type had any influence on TCRB rearrangement. Because cDNA was sequenced instead of genomic DNA, activated cells with high expression could be over-represented, although the groups did not differ in activation or CD3 levels. Patients with type 1 diabetes made fewer insertions and deleted more nucleotides at VDJ recombination sites, implying thymic rearrangement abnormalities.

The germline V gene (reference sequence) gives CDR1 as GTSNPN and CDR2 as SVGIG. From the cysteine up to the phenylalanine, the CDR3 has a length of 14 residues. Only the CDR3 part of the read is kept: 42 bases, read in frame from the first base. Trimming takes 1 base from V and 5 bases from J, and the germline ends sit 12 bases apart. Note on this clone: It has no known antigen specificity. It has no much larger one-base neighbor in the sample; base qualities were not kept.

Each donor gave one peripheral blood draw, roughly 120 mL on average, collected into heparinised tubes. Using a panel that included CD45RO, CCR7, CD25, CD127, CD95 and CD27, naive, central memory, regulatory and stem cell-like memory CD4+ T cells were sorted on a BD FACSAria II. All sorted populations exceeded 95% purity. PBMCs were isolated immediately by Lymphoprep density gradient centrifugation and stained directly without culture. Samples were stained and sorted in pairs, with one healthy donor and one patient per experiment, so that batch effects were minimized. All of the isolated RNA was reverse transcribed with the High Capacity cDNA Reverse Transcription Kit, so expressed TCRB transcripts were sequenced. Naive, central memory and regulatory T cell samples underwent deep immunoSEQ sequencing, averaging around 4 million total reads per sample. Sorted cells were lysed in RLT buffer and RNA was extracted with DNase-treated RNeasy Micro or Mini kits, depending on cell number. To prevent cross-contamination, each cell subset was processed individually, whereas patient and healthy donor samples were processed jointly. The immunoSEQ multiplex PCR was used to amplify TCRB sequences from cDNA, generating 87-bp fragments that spanned the CDR3 region. Amplicons were sequenced on the Illumina HiSeq platform. For the original study's pipeline: PCR bias was corrected computationally using synthetic template baselines, and reads within Hamming distance 2 were collapsed, with unmergeable singletons discarded. By aligning reads against IMGT, V, D and J genes, CDR3 length, and insertions or deletions at six rearrangement sites were assigned. Clonotype counts were normalized to sorted cell number within each subset before computing true diversity and Gini coefficients with the tcR R package. The overlap coefficient, calculated on TCRB nucleotide sequences, was used to measure repertoire sharing. As a proxy for the pre-selection repertoire, out-of-frame TCRB sequences from naive cells were analyzed. The table comes from immuneACCESS by way of TCRdb, which keeps in-frame sequences with V and J called. Part of the clones is missing from these tables; in studies checked, under half for an unresolved V gene and the rest for unknown reasons. D and trimming were read from the DNA, whereas the V and J calls and clone size are those reported in that table. The sample data list under 850,000 clones, and around an eighth of these were observed just once. The ten largest clones represent approximately 0.021% of the sample.

The sequence was collected from a man between 18 and 29 years old with type 1 diabetes. Sequenced material: naive CD4+ T cells from blood. This specimen's cell subset or site label, per the study, means: true naive CD4+ T cells. Recombination joined TRBV30 with TRBJ1-5; D gene: possibly TRBD1, on 5 matching bases. The CDR3 has the sequence CAWSERAGYQPQHF. The DNA sequence follows: TGTGCCTGGAGTGAGAGGGCAGGGTATCAGCCCCAGCATTTT.